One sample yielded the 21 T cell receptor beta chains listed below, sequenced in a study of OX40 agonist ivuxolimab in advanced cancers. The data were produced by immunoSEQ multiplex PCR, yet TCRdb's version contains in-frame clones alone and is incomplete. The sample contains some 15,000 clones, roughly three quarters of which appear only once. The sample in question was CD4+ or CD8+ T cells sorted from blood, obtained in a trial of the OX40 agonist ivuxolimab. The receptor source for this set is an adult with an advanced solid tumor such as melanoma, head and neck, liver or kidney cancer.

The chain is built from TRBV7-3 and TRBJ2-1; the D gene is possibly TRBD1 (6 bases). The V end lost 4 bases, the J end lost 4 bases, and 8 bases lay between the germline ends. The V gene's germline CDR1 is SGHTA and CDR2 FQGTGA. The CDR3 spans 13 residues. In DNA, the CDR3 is TGTGCCAGCAGCTGGACAGAATACAATGAGCAGTTCTTC. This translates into CASSWTEYNEQFF. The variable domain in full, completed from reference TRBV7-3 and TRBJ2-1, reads GAGVSQTPSNKVTEKGKYVELRCDPISGHTALYWYRQSLGQGPEFLIYFQGTGAADDSGLPNDRFFAVRPEGSVSTLKIQRTERGDSAVYLCASSWTEYNEQFFGPGTRLTVL.

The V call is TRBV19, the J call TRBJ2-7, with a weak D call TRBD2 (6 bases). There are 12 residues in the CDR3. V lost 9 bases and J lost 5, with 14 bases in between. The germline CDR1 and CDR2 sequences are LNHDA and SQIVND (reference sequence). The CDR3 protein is CASGGKLDEQYF. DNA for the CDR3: TGTGCCAGCGGAGGGAAACTAGACGAGCAGTACTTC. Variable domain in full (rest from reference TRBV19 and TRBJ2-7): DGGITQSPKYLFRKEGQNVTLSCEQNLNHDAMYWYRQDPGQGLRLIYYSQIVNDFQKGDIAEGYSVSREKKESFPLTVTSAQKNPTAFYLCASGGKLDEQYFGPGTRLTVT.

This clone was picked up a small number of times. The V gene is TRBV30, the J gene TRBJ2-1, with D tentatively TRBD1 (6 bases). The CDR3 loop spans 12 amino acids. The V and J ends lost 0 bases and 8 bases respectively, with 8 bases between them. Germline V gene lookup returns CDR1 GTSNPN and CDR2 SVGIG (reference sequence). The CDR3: CAWSVRGYEQFF. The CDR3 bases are TGTGCCTGGAGTGTAAGGGGGTATGAGCAGTTCTTC.

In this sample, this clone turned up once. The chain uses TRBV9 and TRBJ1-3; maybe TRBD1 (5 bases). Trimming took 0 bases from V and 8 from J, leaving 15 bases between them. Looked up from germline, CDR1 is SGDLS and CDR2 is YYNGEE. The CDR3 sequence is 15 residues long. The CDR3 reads CASSVASGSLDTIYF. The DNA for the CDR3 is TGTGCCAGCAGCGTAGCGTCAGGGAGTTTGGACACCATATATTTT.

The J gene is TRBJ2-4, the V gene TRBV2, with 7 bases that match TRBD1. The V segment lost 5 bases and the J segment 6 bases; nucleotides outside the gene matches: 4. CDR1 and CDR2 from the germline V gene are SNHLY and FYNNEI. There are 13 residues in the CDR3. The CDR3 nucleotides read TGTGCCAGCAGTTCCGGGACAGCAAACATTCAGTACTTC. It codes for CASSSGTANIQYF.

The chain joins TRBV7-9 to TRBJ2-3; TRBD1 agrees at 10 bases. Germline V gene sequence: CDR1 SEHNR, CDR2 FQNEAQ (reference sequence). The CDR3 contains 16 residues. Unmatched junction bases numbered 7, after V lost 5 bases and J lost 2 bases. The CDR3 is CASSLGQGGNTDTQYF. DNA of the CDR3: TGTGCCAGCAGCCTCGGACAGGGGGGGAACACAGATACGCAGTATTTT.

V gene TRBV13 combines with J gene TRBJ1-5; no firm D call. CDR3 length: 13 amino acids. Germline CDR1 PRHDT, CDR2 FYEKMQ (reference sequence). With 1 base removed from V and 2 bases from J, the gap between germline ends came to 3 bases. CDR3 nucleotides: TGTGCCAGCAGCTTAGCGGGCAATCAGCCCCAGCATTTT. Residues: CASSLAGNQPQHF.

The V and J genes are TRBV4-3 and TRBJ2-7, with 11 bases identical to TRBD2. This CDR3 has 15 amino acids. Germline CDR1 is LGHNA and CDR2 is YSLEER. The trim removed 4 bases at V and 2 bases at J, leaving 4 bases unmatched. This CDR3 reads CASSPATSGTYEQYF. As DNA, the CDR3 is TGCGCCAGCAGCCCCGCGACTAGCGGGACCTACGAGCAGTACTTC.

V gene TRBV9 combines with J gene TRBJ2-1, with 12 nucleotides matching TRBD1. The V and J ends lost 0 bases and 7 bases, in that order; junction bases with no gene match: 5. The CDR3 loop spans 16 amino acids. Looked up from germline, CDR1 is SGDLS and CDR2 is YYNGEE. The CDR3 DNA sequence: TGTGCCAGCAGCGTAGAGGGACAGGGGGCCCGGAATGAGCAGTTCTTC. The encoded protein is CASSVEGQGARNEQFF. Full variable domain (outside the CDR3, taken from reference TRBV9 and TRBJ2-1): DSGVTQTPKHLITATGQRVTLRCSPRSGDLSVYWYQQSLDQGLQFLIQYYNGEERAKGNILERFSAQQFPDLHSELNLSSLELGDSALYFCASSVEGQGARNEQFFGPGTRLTVL.

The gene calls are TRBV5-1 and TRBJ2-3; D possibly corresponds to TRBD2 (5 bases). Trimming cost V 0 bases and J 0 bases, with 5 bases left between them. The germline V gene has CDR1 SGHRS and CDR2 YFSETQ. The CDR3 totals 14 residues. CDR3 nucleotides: TGCGCCAGCAGCTTGGGGACTAGCACAGATACGCAGTATTTT. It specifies CASSLGTSTDTQYF.

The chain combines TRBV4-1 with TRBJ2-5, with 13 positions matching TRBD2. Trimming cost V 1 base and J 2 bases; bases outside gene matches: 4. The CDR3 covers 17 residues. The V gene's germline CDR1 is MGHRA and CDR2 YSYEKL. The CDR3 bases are TGCGCCAGCAGCCAAGCGACTAGCGGGGGGCTACAAGAGACCCAGTACTTC. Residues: CASSQATSGGLQETQYF.

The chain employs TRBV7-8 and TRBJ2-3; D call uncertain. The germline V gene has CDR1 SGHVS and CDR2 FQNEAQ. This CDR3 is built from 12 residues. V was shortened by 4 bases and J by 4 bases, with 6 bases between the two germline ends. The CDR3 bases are TGTGCCAGCAGCTCCCCGGCAGATACGCAGTATTTT. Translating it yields CASSSPADTQYF.

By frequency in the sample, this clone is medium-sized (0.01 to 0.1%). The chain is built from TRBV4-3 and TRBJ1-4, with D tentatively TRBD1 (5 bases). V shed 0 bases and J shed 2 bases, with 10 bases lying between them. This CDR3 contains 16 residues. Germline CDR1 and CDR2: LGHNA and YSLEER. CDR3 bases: TGCGCCAGCAGCCAAGATGGTGGGGCCACTAATGAAAAACTGTTTTTT. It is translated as CASSQDGGATNEKLFF.

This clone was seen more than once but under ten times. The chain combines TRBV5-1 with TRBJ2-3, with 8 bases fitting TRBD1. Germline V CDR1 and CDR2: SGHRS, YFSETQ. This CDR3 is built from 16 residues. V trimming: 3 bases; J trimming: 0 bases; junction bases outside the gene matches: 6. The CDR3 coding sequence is TGCGCCAGCAGCTCACAGGGGGTCCCTAGCACAGATACGCAGTATTTT. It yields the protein CASSSQGVPSTDTQYF.

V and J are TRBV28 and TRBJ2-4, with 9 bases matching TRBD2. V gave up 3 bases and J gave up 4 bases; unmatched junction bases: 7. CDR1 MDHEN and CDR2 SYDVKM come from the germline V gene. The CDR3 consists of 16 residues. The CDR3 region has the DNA TGTGCCAGCAGTTTGGGCCTAGCGGGGATTAAAAACATTCAGTACTTC. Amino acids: CASSLGLAGIKNIQYF.

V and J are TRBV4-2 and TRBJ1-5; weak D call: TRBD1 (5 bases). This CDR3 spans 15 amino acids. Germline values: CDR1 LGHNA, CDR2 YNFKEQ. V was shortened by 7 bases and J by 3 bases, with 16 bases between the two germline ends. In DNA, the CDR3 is TGTGCCAGCACCACCAAGTGGGACGACAATCAGCCCCAGCATTTT. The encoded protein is CASTTKWDDNQPQHF.

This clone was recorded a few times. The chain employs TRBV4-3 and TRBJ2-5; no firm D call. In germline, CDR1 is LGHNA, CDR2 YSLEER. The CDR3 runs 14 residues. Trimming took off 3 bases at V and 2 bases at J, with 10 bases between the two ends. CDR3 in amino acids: CASSQGLGQETQYF. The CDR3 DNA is TGCGCCAGCAGCCAGGGGTTGGGTCAAGAGACCCAGTACTTC.

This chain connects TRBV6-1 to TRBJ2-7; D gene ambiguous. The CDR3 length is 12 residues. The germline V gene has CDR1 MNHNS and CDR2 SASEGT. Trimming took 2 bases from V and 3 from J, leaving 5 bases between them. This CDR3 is CASSEINYEQYF. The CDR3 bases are TGTGCCAGCAGTGAAATAAACTACGAGCAGTACTTC.

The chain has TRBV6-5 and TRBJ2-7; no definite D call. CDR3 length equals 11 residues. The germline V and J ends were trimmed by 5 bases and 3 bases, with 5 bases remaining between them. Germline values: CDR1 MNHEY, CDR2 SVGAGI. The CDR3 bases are TGTGCCAGCAGTGTAAACTACGAGCAGTACTTC. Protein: CASSVNYEQYF.

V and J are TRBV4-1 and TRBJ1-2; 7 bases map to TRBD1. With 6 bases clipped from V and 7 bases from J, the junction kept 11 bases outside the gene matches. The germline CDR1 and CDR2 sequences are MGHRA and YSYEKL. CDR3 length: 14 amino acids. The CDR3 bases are TGCGCCAGCAGTAGGGACAGCGAGTCATCTGGCTACACCTTC. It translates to CASSRDSESSGYTF.

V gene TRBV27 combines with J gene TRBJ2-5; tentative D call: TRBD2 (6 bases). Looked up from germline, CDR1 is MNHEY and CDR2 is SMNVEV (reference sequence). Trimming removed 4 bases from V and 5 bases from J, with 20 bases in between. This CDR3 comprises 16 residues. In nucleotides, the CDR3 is TGTGCCAGCAGTTCGAGAACATCTAGCGCGAGGGAGACCCAGTACTTC. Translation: CASSSRTSSARETQYF.